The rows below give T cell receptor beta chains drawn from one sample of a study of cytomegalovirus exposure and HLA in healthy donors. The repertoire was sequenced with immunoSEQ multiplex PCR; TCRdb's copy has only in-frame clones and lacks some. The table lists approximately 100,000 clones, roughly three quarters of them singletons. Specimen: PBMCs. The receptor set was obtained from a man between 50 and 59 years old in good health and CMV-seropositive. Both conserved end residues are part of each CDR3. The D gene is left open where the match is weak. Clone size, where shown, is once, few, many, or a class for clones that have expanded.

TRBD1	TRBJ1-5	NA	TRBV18	CASSVVGTGSNQPQHF	TGTGCCAGCAGCGTCGTGGGGACAGGGAGCAATCAGCCCCAGCATTTT
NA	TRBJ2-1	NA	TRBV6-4	CASSVGGSSSYNEQFF	TGTGCCAGCAGTGTTGGGGGGTCCAGCTCCTACAATGAGCAGTTCTTC
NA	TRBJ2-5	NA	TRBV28	CASTVGEETQYF	TGTGCCAGCACGGTAGGGGAAGAGACCCAGTACTTC
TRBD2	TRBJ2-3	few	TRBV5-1	CASSLRGGTDTQYF	TGCGCCAGCAGCTTGCGGGGGGGGACAGATACGCAGTATTTT
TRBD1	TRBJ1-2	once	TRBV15	CATSMGGTGTYGYTF	TGTGCCACCAGCATGGGAGGGACAGGGACCTATGGCTACACCTTC
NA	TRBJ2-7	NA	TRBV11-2	CASSLGLTLTYEQYF	TGTGCCAGCAGCTTGGGGCTAACTCTTACCTACGAGCAGTACTTC
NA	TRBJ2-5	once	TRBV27	CASGRGQETQYF	TGTGCCAGCGGAAGGGGGCAAGAGACCCAGTACTTC
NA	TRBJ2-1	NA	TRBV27	CASRLSRLGEQFF	TGTGCCAGCAGACTGTCGAGGCTTGGTGAGCAGTTCTTC
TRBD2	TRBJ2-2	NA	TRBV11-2	CASSSLGREGIGELFF	TGTGCCAGCAGCTCTTTGGGGCGGGAGGGTATCGGGGAGCTGTTTTTT
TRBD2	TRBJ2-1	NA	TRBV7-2	CASSPTSGGLSYNEQFF	TGTGCCAGCAGCCCGACTAGCGGGGGTTTATCCTACAATGAGCAGTTCTTC
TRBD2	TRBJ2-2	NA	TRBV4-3	CASSQGEGGGAGELFF	TGCGCCAGCAGCCAGGGGGAGGGAGGTGGGGCCGGGGAGCTGTTTTTT
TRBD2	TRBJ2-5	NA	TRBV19	CASSSLADQETQYF	TGTGCCAGTAGTTCACTAGCGGATCAAGAGACCCAGTACTTC
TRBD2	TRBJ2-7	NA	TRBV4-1	CASSQGMGTSSYEQYF	TGCGCCAGCAGCCAAGGCATGGGGACTAGCTCCTACGAGCAGTACTTC
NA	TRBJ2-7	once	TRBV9	CASSVQGWSPPLFGEQYF	TGTGCCAGCAGCGTTCAGGGATGGTCCCCTCCCCTGTTTGGCGAGCAGTACTTC
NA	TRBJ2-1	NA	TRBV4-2	CASSQDRDPYNEQFF	TGTGCCAGCAGCCAAGACAGGGATCCGTACAATGAGCAGTTCTTC
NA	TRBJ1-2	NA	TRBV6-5	CASSFQGNYGYTF	TGTGCCAGCAGTTTTCAGGGAAACTATGGCTACACCTTC
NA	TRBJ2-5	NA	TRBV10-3	CAISEGRDLGKTQYF	TGTGCCATCAGCGAAGGGCGGGATCTAGGGAAGACCCAGTACTTC
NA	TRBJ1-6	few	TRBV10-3	CAIKSYNSPLHF	TGTGCCATCAAATCGTATAATTCACCCCTCCACTTT
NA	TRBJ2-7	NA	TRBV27	CASRDSPYEQYF	TGTGCCAGCAGGGACAGTCCCTACGAGCAGTACTTC
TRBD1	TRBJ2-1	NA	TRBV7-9	CASSLEGQGDEQFF	TGTGCCAGCAGCTTAGAGGGACAGGGGGATGAGCAGTTCTTC
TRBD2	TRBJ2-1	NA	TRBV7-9	CASSLPFGLAGPYNEQFF	TGTGCCAGCAGCTTACCATTCGGACTAGCGGGACCTTACAATGAGCAGTTCTTC
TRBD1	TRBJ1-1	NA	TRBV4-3	CASSQEQGGTEAFF	TGCGCCAGCAGCCAAGAACAGGGGGGCACTGAAGCTTTCTTT
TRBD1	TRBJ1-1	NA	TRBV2	CASSARGQRNTEAFF	TGTGCCAGCAGTGCGCGGGGACAGAGGAACACTGAAGCTTTCTTT
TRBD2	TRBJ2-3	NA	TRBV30	CAWSVPAGGRTDTQYF	TGTGCCTGGAGTGTACCCGCGGGAGGTAGGACAGATACGCAGTATTTT
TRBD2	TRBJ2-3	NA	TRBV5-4	CASSLVGREALTDTQYF	TGTGCCAGCAGCTTGGTTGGTCGGGAGGCCTTGACAGATACGCAGTATTTT
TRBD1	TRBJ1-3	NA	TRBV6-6	CASRLQGTSGNTIYF	TGTGCCAGCAGACTACAGGGGACCTCTGGAAACACCATATATTTT
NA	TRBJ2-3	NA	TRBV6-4	CASRTRVAEFTDTQYF	TGTGCCAGCAGAACACGAGTAGCTGAATTCACAGATACGCAGTATTTT
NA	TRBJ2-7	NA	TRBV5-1	CASSFDRYYEQYF	TGCGCCAGCAGCTTCGACAGATACTACGAGCAGTACTTC
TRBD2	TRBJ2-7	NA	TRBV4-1	CASSQVYAGTSGSYEQYF	TGCGCCAGCAGCCAAGTATATGCCGGGACTAGCGGCTCCTACGAGCAGTACTTC
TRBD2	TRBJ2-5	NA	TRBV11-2	CASSFGRAGGDQETQYF	TGTGCCAGCAGCTTCGGGCGGGCGGGAGGAGACCAAGAGACCCAGTACTTC
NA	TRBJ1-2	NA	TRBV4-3	CASSPREFEDGYTF	TGCGCCAGCAGCCCTAGGGAGTTTGAGGATGGCTACACCTTC
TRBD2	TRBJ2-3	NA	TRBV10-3	CAISSAGLAGGLFRDTQYF	TGTGCCATCAGTTCGGCGGGACTAGCGGGAGGGCTCTTTAGAGATACGCAGTATTTT
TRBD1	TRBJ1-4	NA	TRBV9	CASSVGTGAEKLFF	TGTGCCAGCAGCGTCGGGACAGGGGCTGAAAAACTGTTTTTT
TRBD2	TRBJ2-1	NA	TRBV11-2	CASSFPAGGVYNEQFF	TGTGCCAGCAGCTTCCCAGCGGGAGGGGTTTACAATGAGCAGTTCTTC
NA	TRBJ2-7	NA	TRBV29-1	CSVVVTSYEQYF	TGCAGCGTTGTCGTCACCTCCTACGAGCAGTACTTC
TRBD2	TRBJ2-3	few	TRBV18	CASSLGTSGTDTQYF	TGTGCCAGCTCACTCGGGACTAGCGGAACAGATACGCAGTATTTT
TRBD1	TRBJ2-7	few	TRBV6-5	CASSSTGQAMYEQYF	TGTGCCAGCAGTTCGACGGGACAGGCTATGTACGAGCAGTACTTC
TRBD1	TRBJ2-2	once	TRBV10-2	CASNPGQINTGELFF	TGCGCCAGCAACCCGGGACAGATCAACACCGGGGAGCTGTTTTTT
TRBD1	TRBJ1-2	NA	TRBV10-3	CAISEPTQDRGRGGYTF	TGTGCCATCAGTGAGCCTACTCAAGACAGGGGGCGCGGTGGCTACACCTTC
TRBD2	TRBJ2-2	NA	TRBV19	CASTPGGYTGELFF	TGTGCCAGTACCCCGGGAGGGTACACCGGGGAGCTGTTTTTT
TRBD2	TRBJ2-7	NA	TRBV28	CASRTPGTSGRNEQYF	TGTGCCAGCAGAACACCCGGGACTAGCGGGAGGAACGAGCAGTACTTC
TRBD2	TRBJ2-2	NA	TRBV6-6	CASRETSGANTGELFF	TGTGCCAGCAGGGAGACTAGCGGGGCGAACACCGGGGAGCTGTTTTTT
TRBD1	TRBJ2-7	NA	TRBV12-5	CASARDRPYEQYF	TGTGCTAGTGCCCGGGACAGGCCCTACGAGCAGTACTTC
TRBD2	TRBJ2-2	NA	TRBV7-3	CASSPVAGGIGELFF	TGTGCCAGCAGCCCAGTAGCGGGAGGCATCGGGGAGCTGTTTTTT
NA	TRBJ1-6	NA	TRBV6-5	CASRLQGDSPLHF	TGTGCCAGCAGACTCCAGGGTGACTCACCCCTCCACTTT
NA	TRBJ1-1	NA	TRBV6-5	CASSYSPGSMGEAFF	TGTGCCAGCAGTTACTCGCCGGGGTCCATGGGTGAAGCTTTCTTT
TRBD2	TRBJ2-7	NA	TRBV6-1	CASTPPGRDEQYF	TGTGCCAGCACTCCCCCAGGGAGGGACGAGCAGTACTTC
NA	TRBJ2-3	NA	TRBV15	CATSRETTGTDTQYF	TGTGCCACCAGCAGAGAGACGACAGGCACAGATACGCAGTATTTT
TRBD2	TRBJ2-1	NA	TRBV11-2	CASSSYLTSGGDEQFF	TGTGCCAGCAGCTCCTACCTTACTAGCGGGGGGGATGAGCAGTTCTTC